This TCR beta chain was captured by sequencing in a study of chemoradiotherapy in HPV16-positive cancers (dated by TCRdb to 2022 to 2024). For the study in its entirety: Functional T-cell assays on cells from a couple of HPV16-positive patients defined candidate HPV-specific T-cell clones and common TCR motifs. The study set out to ask whether T-cell immunity against the HPV oncoproteins E6 and E7 changes over the course of chemoradiotherapy and whether that immunity affects survival. TCR repertoires from some 89 patients with HPV-related cancers were then used to track the candidate HPV-specific TCRs and motifs.

To note about this clone: Its antigen is unknown. One base away there is no much larger clone; base qualities are not given.

The CDR3 starts with the cysteine, ends with the phenylalanine, and has 18 residues. Left in the record is the CDR3 DNA by itself, 54 bases read in frame from the first base. Germline trimming: 4 bases from V, 4 bases from J; junction bases outside gene matches: 11. CDR1 and CDR2 (SGDLS, YYNGEE) derive from the germline V gene. The library came from the immunoSEQ multiplex PCR assay. TCRdb mirrors the immuneACCESS table, restricted to in-frame sequences. Some clones are absent from its copies; in checked studies, under half trace to an unresolved V gene, and the reason for the others is unknown. This sample comprises 45,000 to 60,000 clones, around nine tenths of them detected only once. Of the sample, 2.5% to 4% is held by the ten largest clones. The paper as a whole reports these results and caveats: The functional definition of HPV-specific T cells came from only a couple of HPV16-positive patients, and the survival association was reported for HPV16-positive patients. Expansion of candidate HPV-specific clones and E7-related TCR motifs was observed in the tumor microenvironment during treatment, whereas no such expansion was observed for non-HPV-specific T cells. Among HPV16-positive patients, expansion of HPV-responsive T cells during chemoradiotherapy was associated with better recurrence-free survival.

Because repertoires were sampled repeatedly during chemoradiotherapy, clonal expansion in the tumor microenvironment could be followed. The sequence joins TRBV9 to TRBJ2-3; 14 central bases correspond to TRBD2. The receptor's source is a human donor with HPV-associated anogenital cancer. Sequencing used blood, obtained from a patient who underwent chemoradiotherapy. The DNA sequence is given as TGTGCCAGCAGCCCCGGGACTAGCGGGAGAGGGGACCCAGATACGCAGTATTTT. This is translated as CASSPGTSGRGDPDTQYF.